The 16 T cell receptor beta chains below come from one sample, sequenced in a study of a mutant IDH1 vaccine in newly diagnosed glioma. As to time point: week 5, during vaccination. What each vaccine dose contained was 300 ug of mutant IDH1 20-mer peptide, accompanied by topical imiquimod. TCRdb's table, derived via immunoSEQ multiplex PCR, lists solely in-frame clones and lacks some. The sample consists of over 55,000 clones, about 80% of them appearing once. Antigens of these TCRs are unknown. Source: PBMCs, taken from a glioma patient whose treatment included an IDH1 peptide vaccine. These receptors were collected from a woman aged 18 to 35 with glioma. Some clones in this sample may be carry-over from other donors' samples.

The chain joins TRBV5-4 to TRBJ1-1; D is possibly TRBD1 (5 bases). V dropped 4 bases and J dropped 3 bases, with 16 bases sitting between them. The CDR3 totals 15 residues. The V gene's germline CDR1 is SGHNT and CDR2 YYREEE (reference sequence). CDR3 DNA sequence: TGTGCCAGCAGCCCCGCCCAGGGAGTGGACACTGAAGCTTTCTTT. It specifies CASSPAQGVDTEAFF.

The V and J genes are TRBV4-1 and TRBJ1-6; 8 nucleotides align to TRBD1. The germline V gene encodes CDR1 MGHRA and CDR2 YSYEKL. The length of the CDR3 is 16 residues. V lost 6 bases, J lost 5 bases, and 9 bases stayed unmatched. This CDR3 reads CASSPLPTGDNSPLHF. For the CDR3, the DNA is TGCGCCAGCAGTCCCCTCCCGACAGGGGATAATTCACCCCTCCACTTT.

This clone was observed a few times. The rearrangement uses TRBV25-1 and TRBJ1-1; no reliable D call. Trimming took 11 bases from V and 5 from J, leaving 18 bases between them. Germline V CDR1 and CDR2: MGHDK, SYGVNS. CDR3 size: 13 residues. This CDR3 is CAAEELLGTEAFF. CDR3 DNA: TGTGCCGCCGAAGAGCTCCTCGGAACTGAAGCTTTCTTT.

V usage is TRBV7-2 and J usage is TRBJ2-1, with 11 bases identical to TRBD2. Per the germline V gene, CDR1 is SGHTA and CDR2 is FQGNSA. Losses at the gene ends were 5 bases for V and 9 bases for J; bases not matched to a gene: 12. The CDR3 loop spans 16 amino acids. CDR3 protein: CASSPIAGGPFGEQFF. CDR3 DNA sequence: TGTGCCAGCAGCCCCATAGCGGGGGGGCCTTTTGGTGAGCAGTTCTTC.

A word on this clone: Other nucleotide sequences from this sample produce the same CDR3. The CDR3 DNA follows: TGTGCCAGCAGCGGGGCTAGTACCCCGGGCGGGGAGCTGTTTTTT. Encoded protein: CASSGASTPGGELFF. The chain employs TRBV9 and TRBJ2-2; D is undetermined. The CDR3 totals 15 residues. Trimming stripped 3 bases from V and 7 bases from J, with 16 bases between. The germline V gene has CDR1 SGDLS and CDR2 YYNGEE. Full variable domain (rest looked up from reference TRBV9 and TRBJ2-2): DSGVTQTPKHLITATGQRVTLRCSPRSGDLSVYWYQQSLDQGLQFLIQYYNGEERAKGNILERFSAQQFPDLHSELNLSSLELGDSALYFCASSGASTPGGELFFGEGSRLTVL.

J is TRBJ1-4 and V is TRBV2; D perhaps matches TRBD1 (6 bases). This CDR3 is built from 14 residues. V dropped 3 bases and J dropped 7 bases, with 12 bases sitting between them. Germline V gene lookup returns CDR1 SNHLY and CDR2 FYNNEI. CDR3 sequence: CASSEDSNGEKLFF. The CDR3, as DNA: TGTGCCAGCAGTGAGGACAGTAACGGTGAAAAACTGTTTTTT.

V gene TRBV30 combines with J gene TRBJ1-2; D call uncertain. Germline V gives CDR1 GTSNPN, CDR2 SVGIG (reference sequence). V lost 4 bases and J lost 8, with 11 bases in between. The CDR3 runs 11 residues. The CDR3 is CAWKKSGGYTF. The CDR3 DNA reads TGTGCCTGGAAAAAATCTGGGGGCTACACCTTC.

The V gene is TRBV19, the J gene TRBJ2-1; D remains unclear. Per germline, CDR1 LNHDA and CDR2 SQIVND (reference sequence). V lost 1 base and J 4 bases, leaving 8 bases between the germline ends. The CDR3 sequence is 14 residues long. CDR3 DNA: TGTGCCAGTAGTATAGTTCCAGTTTACAATGAGCAGTTCTTC. Its translation: CASSIVPVYNEQFF.

In this sample, this clone turned up once. CDR3 amino acids: CASSALAGTGNTIYF. Written as DNA, the CDR3 is TGTGCCAGCAGTGCCCTGGCCGGCACTGGAAACACCATATATTTT. The V and J genes are TRBV25-1 and TRBJ1-3; D is uncertain. V gave up 4 bases and J gave up 2 bases, with 12 bases separating them. Germline V gene lookup returns CDR1 MGHDK and CDR2 SYGVNS. This CDR3 comprises 15 residues.

The rearrangement uses TRBV5-1 and TRBJ2-3, with D perhaps TRBD1 (6 bases). The CDR3 runs to 15 residues. CDR1 and CDR2 (germline): SGHRS, YFSETQ. The V and J ends lost 1 base and 4 bases respectively, with 13 bases between them. This CDR3 is CASSLYGWGPDTQYF. CDR3 nucleotides: TGCGCCAGCAGCTTGTATGGCTGGGGGCCAGATACGCAGTATTTT.

By share, this clone ranks as medium-sized. The chain links TRBV30 to TRBJ1-4, with a tentative D call TRBD1 (6 bases). CDR3 size: 14 residues. Trimming cost V 3 bases and J 4 bases, with 12 bases left between them. Germline V gene sequence: CDR1 GTSNPN, CDR2 SVGIG (reference sequence). CDR3 region: CAWRQQGFNEKLFF. In DNA form, the CDR3 reads TGTGCCTGGAGGCAACAGGGCTTTAATGAAAAACTGTTTTTT.

The chain combines TRBV4-1 with TRBJ2-4; unclear D gene. This CDR3 has 15 amino acids. Trimming took off 1 base at V and 0 bases at J, with 7 bases between the two ends. Germline-derived CDR1 and CDR2 are MGHRA and YSYEKL. As DNA, the CDR3 is TGCGCCAGCAGCCAAGTCGGCCTAGCCAAAAACATTCAGTACTTC. It encodes CASSQVGLAKNIQYF.

This chain links TRBV30 with TRBJ2-3; 9 nucleotides agree with TRBD2. CDR3 size: 14 residues. V gave up 0 bases and J gave up 8 bases; unmatched junction bases: 6. CDR1 and CDR2 from the germline V gene are GTSNPN and SVGIG (reference sequence). The CDR3 sequence is CAWSVGGGAGTQYF. CDR3 sequence (DNA): TGTGCCTGGAGTGTCGGCGGGGGGGCAGGTACGCAGTATTTT.

This sequence joins TRBV5-1 and TRBJ2-5; 7 positions match TRBD2. This CDR3 comprises 15 residues. CDR1 SGHRS and CDR2 YFSETQ come from the germline V gene. The ends lost 0 bases at V and 5 bases at J; junction bases unmatched: 7. CDR3 DNA sequence: TGCGCCAGCAGCTTGGGCGGGAGTCCGGGGGAGACCCAGTACTTC. Encoded protein: CASSLGGSPGETQYF.

The J gene is TRBJ2-3, the V gene TRBV4-2; 8 bases map to TRBD1. V shed 5 bases and J 5 bases; nucleotides not matched to a gene: 9. The length of the CDR3 is 15 residues. CDR1 LGHNA and CDR2 YNFKEQ come from the germline V gene. The CDR3 DNA reads as TGTGCCAGCAGCGAAACCCAGGGGGCGGGAGATACGCAGTATTTT. This translates into CASSETQGAGDTQYF.

The chain combines TRBV6-1 with TRBJ2-7, with D maybe TRBD2 (6 bases). Germline values: CDR1 MNHNS, CDR2 SASEGT. With 6 bases removed from V and 0 bases from J, the gap between germline ends came to 6 bases. This CDR3 spans 12 amino acids. As DNA, the CDR3 is TGTGCCAGCAGGGACTACTCCTACGAGCAGTACTTC. Protein: CASRDYSYEQYF.